What follows are 3 T cell receptor beta chains derived from one specimen sequenced in a study of low-dose radiotherapy and immunotherapy resistance in tumors. Alpha and beta chains were covered, as first-strand cDNA relied on TRAV- and TRBV-specific primers. Amplification of TCRs used a constant-region primer and V-primer adapter for roughly 21 PCR cycles. TCRdb reanalysed the reads using MiXCR and keeps one entry per CDR3 protein. The table lists tens of thousands of distinct CDR3 sequences, 20% of them singletons, with 10% to 15% in the top ten. Time point given: after trial treatment. The treatment here: LDRT plus nivolumab, ipilimumab, low-dose cyclophosphamide and aspirin (RACIN trial). The starting material was PBMCs, obtained after low-dose radiotherapy plus immunotherapy. The receptor set was obtained from a female donor with ovarian cancer.

CDR3 sequence reads: CASSTQEGREQYF. The DNA for the CDR3 is TGTGCCAGCAGTACCCAGGAGGGGAGGGAGCAGTACTTC. The V call is TRBV6-6, the J call TRBJ2-7; a possible D gene is TRBD2 (6 bases). V was shortened by 5 bases and J by 7 bases, with 15 bases between the two germline ends. The CDR3 has 13 amino acids. Germline loops: CDR1 MNHNY, CDR2 SVGAGI (reference sequence).

As concerns this clonotype: It is likely a read error: a sequence one base away is far more abundant. Given the absence of the conserved phenylalanine or tryptophan at the CDR3 end, a read error is likely. This chain joins TRBV5-8 and TRBJ2-5; D may be TRBD1 or TRBD2 (5 bases each). V lost 2 bases and J 4 bases, leaving 15 bases between the germline ends. CDR3 length equals 15 residues. Germline lookup yields CDR1 SGHTS and CDR2 YDEGEE. The CDR3 region is CASSLLPGRGETQYV. The CDR3 DNA reads as TGTGCCAGCAGCTTATTGCCGGGGCGAGGAGAGACCCAGTACGTC.

The V and J genes are TRBV5-1 and TRBJ2-5; 9 bases align to TRBD1. The germline CDR1 and CDR2 sequences are SGHRS and YFSETQ. V lost 1 base, J lost 5 bases, and 3 bases stayed unmatched. This CDR3 is built from 14 residues. CDR3 bases: TGCGCCAGCAGCTTGACAGGGGGCTGGGAGACCCAGTACTTC. Translated, it gives CASSLTGGWETQYF.